This T cell receptor beta chain was profiled in a study of blood T cell repertoires in COVID-19. Libraries were prepared by immunoSEQ multiplex PCR; TCRdb keeps only in-frame clonotypes and omits some of them. The sample has just over 65,000 clones, 89% seen once; the top ten hold approximately 1.3%. CDR3 length: 15 residues. Between the trimmed V and J ends, which lost 0 bases and 0 bases, there was a span of 11 bases. Germline loops: CDR1 GTSNPN, CDR2 SVGIG (reference sequence). The receptor was derived from a man aged 60-69 years with acute or convalescent COVID-19. The chain combines TRBV30 with TRBJ1-2; the D is unclear. The sequenced sample consisted of peripheral blood. CDR3 residues: CAWSVGRSANYGYTF. CDR3 sequence (DNA): TGTGCCTGGAGTGTCGGGAGGTCCGCTAACTATGGCTACACCTTC.